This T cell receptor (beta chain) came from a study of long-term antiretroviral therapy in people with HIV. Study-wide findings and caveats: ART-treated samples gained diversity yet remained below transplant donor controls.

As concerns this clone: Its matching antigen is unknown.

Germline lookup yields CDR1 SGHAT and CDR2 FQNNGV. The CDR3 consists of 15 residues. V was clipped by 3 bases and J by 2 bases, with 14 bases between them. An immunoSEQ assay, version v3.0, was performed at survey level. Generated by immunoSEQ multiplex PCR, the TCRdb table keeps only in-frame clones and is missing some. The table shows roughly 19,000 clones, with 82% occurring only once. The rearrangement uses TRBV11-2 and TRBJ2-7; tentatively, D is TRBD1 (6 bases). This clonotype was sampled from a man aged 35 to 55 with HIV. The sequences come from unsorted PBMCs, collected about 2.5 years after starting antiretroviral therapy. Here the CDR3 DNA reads TGTGCCAGCAGCTTCGCGCCAGGGGCCCCCTACGAGCAGTACTTC. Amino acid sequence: CASSFAPGAPYEQYF.